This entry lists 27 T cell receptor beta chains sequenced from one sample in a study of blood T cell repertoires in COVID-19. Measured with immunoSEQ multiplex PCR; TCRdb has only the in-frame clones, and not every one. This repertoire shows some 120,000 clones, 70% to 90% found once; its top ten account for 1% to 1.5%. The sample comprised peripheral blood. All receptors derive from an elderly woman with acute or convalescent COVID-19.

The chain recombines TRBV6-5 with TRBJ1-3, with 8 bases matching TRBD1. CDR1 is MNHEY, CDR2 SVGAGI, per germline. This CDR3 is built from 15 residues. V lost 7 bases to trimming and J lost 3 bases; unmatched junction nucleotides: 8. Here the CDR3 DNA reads TGTGCCAGCACCCGAGCGACAGGGGATGGAAACACCATATATTTT. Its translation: CASTRATGDGNTIYF.

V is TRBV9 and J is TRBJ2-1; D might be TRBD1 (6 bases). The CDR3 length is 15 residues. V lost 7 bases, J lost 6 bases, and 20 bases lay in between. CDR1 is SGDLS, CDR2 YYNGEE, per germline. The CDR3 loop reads CASSRRQVGLNEQFF. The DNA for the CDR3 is TGTGCCAGCTCCCGGCGACAGGTCGGCCTCAATGAGCAGTTCTTC. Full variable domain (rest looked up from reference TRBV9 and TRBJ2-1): DSGVTQTPKHLITATGQRVTLRCSPRSGDLSVYWYQQSLDQGLQFLIQYYNGEERAKGNILERFSAQQFPDLHSELNLSSLELGDSALYFCASSRRQVGLNEQFFGPGTRLTVL.

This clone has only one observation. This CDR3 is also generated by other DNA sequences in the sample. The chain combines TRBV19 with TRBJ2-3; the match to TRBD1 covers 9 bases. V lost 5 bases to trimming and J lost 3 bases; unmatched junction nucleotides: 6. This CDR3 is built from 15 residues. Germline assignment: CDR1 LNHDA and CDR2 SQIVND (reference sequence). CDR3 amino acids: CASSSGQGRTDTQYF. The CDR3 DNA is TGTGCCAGTAGTTCTGGACAGGGGAGGACAGATACGCAGTATTTT. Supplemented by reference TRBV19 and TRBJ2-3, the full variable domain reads DGGITQSPKYLFRKEGQNVTLSCEQNLNHDAMYWYRQDPGQGLRLIYYSQIVNDFQKGDIAEGYSVSREKKESFPLTVTSAQKNPTAFYLCASSSGQGRTDTQYFGPGTRLTVL.

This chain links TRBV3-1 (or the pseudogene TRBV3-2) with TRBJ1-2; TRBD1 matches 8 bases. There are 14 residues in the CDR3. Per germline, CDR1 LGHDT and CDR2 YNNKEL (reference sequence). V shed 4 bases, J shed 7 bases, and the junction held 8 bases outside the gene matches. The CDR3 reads CASSPRTGTAGYTF. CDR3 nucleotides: TGTGCCAGCAGCCCCCGGACAGGGACTGCTGGCTACACCTTC.

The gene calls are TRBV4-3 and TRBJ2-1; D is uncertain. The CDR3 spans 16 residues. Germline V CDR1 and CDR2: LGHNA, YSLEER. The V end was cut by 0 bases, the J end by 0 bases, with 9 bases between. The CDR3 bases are TGCGCCAGCAGCCAAGATTGGCGGAGCTCCTACAATGAGCAGTTCTTC. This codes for CASSQDWRSSYNEQFF.

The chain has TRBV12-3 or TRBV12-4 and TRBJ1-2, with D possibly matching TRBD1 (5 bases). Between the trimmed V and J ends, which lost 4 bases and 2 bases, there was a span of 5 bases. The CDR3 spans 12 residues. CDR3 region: CASSSGNYGYTF. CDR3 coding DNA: TGTGCCAGCAGTTCAGGGAACTATGGCTACACCTTC.

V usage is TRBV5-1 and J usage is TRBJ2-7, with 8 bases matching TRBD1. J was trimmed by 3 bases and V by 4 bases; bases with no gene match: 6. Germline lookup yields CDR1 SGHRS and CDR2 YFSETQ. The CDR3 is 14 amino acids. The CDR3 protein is CASSADGTGYEQYF. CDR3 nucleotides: TGCGCCAGCAGCGCGGACGGGACAGGCTACGAGCAGTACTTC.

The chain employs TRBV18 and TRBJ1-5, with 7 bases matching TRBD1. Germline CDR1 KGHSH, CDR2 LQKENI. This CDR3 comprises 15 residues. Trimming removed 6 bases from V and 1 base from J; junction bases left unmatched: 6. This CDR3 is CASSLLGQSNQPQHF. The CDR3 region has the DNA TGTGCCAGCTCCCTACTGGGACAGAGCAATCAGCCCCAGCATTTT.

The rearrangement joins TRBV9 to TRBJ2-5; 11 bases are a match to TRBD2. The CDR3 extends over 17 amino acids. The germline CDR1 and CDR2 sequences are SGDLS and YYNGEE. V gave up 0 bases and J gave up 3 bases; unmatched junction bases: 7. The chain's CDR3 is CASSVGIAGGPKETQYF. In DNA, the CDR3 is TGTGCCAGCAGCGTAGGAATAGCGGGGGGGCCGAAAGAGACCCAGTACTTC.

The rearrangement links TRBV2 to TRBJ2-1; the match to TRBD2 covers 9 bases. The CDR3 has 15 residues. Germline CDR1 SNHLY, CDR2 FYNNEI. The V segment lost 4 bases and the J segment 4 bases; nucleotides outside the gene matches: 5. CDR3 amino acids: CASSVATSGYNEQFF. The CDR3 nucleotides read TGTGCCAGCAGTGTAGCGACTAGCGGTTACAATGAGCAGTTCTTC.

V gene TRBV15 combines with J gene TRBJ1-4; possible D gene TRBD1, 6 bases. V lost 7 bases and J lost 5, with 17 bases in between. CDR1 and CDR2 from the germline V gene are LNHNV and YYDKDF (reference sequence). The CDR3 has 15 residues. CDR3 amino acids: CATNIEGGRNEKLFF. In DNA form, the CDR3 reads TGTGCCACCAACATAGAGGGGGGACGGAATGAAAAACTGTTTTTT. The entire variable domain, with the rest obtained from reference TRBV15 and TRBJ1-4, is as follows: DAMVIQNPRYQVTQFGKPVTLSCSQTLNHNVMYWYQQKSSQAPKLLFHYYDKDFNNEADTPDNFQSRRPNTSFCFLDIRSPGLGDTAMYLCATNIEGGRNEKLFFGSGTQLSVL.

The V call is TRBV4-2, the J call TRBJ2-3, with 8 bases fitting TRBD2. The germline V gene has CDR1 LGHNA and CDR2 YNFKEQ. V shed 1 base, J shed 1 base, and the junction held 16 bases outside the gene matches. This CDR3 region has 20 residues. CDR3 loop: CASSQVGLAGTRIGTDTQYF. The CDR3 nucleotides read TGTGCCAGCAGCCAAGTCGGGTTAGCGGGGACCCGAATAGGCACAGATACGCAGTATTTT.

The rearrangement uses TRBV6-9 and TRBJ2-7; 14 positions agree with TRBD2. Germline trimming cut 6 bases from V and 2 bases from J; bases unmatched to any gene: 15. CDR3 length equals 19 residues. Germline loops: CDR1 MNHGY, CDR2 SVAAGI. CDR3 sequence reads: CASSWGLAGELSSPYEQYF. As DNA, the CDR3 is TGTGCCAGCAGCTGGGGACTAGCGGGAGAGTTATCGTCCCCCTACGAGCAGTACTTC.

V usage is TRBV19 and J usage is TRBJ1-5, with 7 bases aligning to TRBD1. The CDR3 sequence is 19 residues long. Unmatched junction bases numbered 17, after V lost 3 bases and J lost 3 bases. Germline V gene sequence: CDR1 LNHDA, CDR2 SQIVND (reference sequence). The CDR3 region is CASSIPPTHRGSINQPQHF. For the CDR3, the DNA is TGTGCCAGTAGTATTCCCCCCACTCACAGGGGCTCAATCAATCAGCCCCAGCATTTT.

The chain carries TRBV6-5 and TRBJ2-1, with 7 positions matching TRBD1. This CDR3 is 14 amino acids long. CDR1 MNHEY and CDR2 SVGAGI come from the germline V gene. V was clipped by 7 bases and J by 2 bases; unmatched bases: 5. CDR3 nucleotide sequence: TGTGCCAGCATCCCGACAGGGACCTACAATGAGCAGTTCTTC. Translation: CASIPTGTYNEQFF.

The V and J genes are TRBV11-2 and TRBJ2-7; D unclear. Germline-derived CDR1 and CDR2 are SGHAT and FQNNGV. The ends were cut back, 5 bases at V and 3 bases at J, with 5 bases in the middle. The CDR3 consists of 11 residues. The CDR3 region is CASSLIYEQYF. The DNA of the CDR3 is TGTGCCAGCAGCCTAATCTACGAGCAGTACTTC.

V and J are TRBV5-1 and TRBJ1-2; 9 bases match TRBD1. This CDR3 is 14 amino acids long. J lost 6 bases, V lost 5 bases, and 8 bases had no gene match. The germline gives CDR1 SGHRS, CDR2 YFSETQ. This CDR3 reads CASSLKQGADGYTF. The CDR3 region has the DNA TGCGCCAGCAGTCTCAAACAGGGGGCCGATGGCTACACCTTC.

The CDR3 DNA sequence: TGTGCCAGCAGCTTGGGACTACCAACGAACACAGATACGCAGTATTTT. Its translation is CASSLGLPTNTDTQYF. The genes are TRBV5-4 and TRBJ2-3, with D possibly matching TRBD2 (5 bases). The CDR3 extends over 16 amino acids. V lost 0 bases and J lost 2, with 13 bases in between. In germline, CDR1 is SGHNT, CDR2 YYREEE (reference sequence). The full variable domain, rest sourced from reference TRBV5-4 and TRBJ2-3, is ETGVTQSPTHLIKTRGQQVTLRCSSQSGHNTVSWYQQALGQGPQFIFQYYREEENGRGNFPPRFSGLQFPNYSSELNVNALELDDSALYLCASSLGLPTNTDTQYFGPGTRLTVL.

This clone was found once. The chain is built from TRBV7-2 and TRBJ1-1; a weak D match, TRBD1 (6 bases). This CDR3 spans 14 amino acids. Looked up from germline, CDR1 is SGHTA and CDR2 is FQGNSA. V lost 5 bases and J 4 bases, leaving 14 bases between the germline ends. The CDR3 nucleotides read TGTGCCAGCAGCCTAGGGGGAGCGGGCACTGAAGCTTTCTTT. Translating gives CASSLGGAGTEAFF.

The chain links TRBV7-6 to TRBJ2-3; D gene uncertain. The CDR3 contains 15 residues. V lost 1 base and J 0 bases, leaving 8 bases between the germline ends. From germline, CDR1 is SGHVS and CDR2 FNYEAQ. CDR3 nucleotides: TGTGCCAGCAGCTTAGGCCCAACTAGCACAGATACGCAGTATTTT. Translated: CASSLGPTSTDTQYF.

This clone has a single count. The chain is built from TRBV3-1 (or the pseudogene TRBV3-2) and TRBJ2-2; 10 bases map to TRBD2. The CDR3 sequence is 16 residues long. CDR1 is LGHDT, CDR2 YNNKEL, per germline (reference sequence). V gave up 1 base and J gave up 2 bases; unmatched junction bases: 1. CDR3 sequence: CASSQASGGNTGELFF. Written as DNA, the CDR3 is TGTGCCAGCAGCCAAGCTAGCGGGGGTAACACCGGGGAGCTGTTTTTT.

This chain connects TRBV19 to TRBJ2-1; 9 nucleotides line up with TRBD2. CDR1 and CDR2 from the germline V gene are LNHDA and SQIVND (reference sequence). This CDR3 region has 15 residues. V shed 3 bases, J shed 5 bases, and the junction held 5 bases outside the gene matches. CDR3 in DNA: TGTGCCAGTAGTATGAGGACTAGCGCTGACAATGAGCAGTTCTTC. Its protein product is CASSMRTSADNEQFF.

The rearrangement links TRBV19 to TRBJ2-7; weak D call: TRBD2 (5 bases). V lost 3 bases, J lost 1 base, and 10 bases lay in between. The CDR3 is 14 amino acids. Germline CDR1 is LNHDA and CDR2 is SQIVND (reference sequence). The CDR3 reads CASSIDTGSYEQYF. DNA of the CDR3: TGTGCCAGTAGTATTGATACGGGGTCCTACGAGCAGTACTTC.

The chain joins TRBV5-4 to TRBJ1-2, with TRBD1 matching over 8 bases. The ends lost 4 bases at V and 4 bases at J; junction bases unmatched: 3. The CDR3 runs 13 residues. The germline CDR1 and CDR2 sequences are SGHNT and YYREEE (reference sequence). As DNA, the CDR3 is TGTGCCAGCAGCGCGGACAGGGCCTATGGCTACACCTTC. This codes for CASSADRAYGYTF.

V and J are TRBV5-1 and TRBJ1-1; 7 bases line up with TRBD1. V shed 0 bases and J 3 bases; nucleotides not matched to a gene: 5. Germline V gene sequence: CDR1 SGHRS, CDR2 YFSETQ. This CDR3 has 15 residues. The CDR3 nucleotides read TGCGCCAGCAGCTTGGACCCAAGGGGGCACACTGAAGCTTTCTTT. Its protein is CASSLDPRGHTEAFF.

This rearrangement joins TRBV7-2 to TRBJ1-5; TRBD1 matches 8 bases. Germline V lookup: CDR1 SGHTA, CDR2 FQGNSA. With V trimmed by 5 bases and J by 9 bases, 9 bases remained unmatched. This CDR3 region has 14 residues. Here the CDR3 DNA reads TGTGCCAGCAGCACCGACAGGGGCCTACCGCCCCAGCATTTT. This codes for CASSTDRGLPPQHF.

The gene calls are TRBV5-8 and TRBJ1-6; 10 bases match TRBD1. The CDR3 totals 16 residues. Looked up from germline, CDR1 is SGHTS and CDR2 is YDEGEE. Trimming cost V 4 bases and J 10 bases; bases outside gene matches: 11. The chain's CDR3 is CASSLTGGNRRSPLHF. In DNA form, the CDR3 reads TGTGCCAGCAGCCTGACAGGGGGCAACAGGAGGTCACCCCTCCACTTT. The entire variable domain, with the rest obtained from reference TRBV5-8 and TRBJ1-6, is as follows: EAGVTQSPTHLIKTRGQQATLRCSPISGHTSVYWYQQALGLGLQFLLWYDEGEERNRGNFPPRFSGRQFPNYSSELNVNALELEDSALYLCASSLTGGNRRSPLHFGNGTRLTVT.